This passage covers 24 T cell receptor beta chains from one sample sequenced in a study of graft-versus-host responses after intestinal transplantation (dated by TCRdb to about 2021). These receptors' targets are unknown. Interpreted using the paper, the time point label stands for: cells obtained before transplantation from donor or recipient. The library was made by the immunoSEQ multiplex PCR assay. The immuneACCESS repertoire file appears here via TCRdb, limited to in-frame rearrangements. These files lack a portion of the clones; in checked studies, under half of the deficit traces to unresolved V genes, and the cause of the others is not known. The sample data list some 97,000 clones, and more than 75% of these were observed just once. The ten largest clones capture roughly 1% of the sample. The sample here was unstimulated CD4+ T cells sorted from spleen or lymph node cells, taken before transplant. These receptors all stem from a human donor who was the organ donor for an intestinal transplant.

This chain connects TRBV30 to TRBJ2-2; the D is unclear. V lost 0 bases and J 5 bases, leaving 13 bases between the germline ends. CDR3 length: 15 amino acids. Germline V gene data show CDR1 as GTSNPN and CDR2 as SVGIG (reference sequence). The CDR3 DNA is TGTGCCTGGAGTGTGGGGATAGCTCGAACCGGGGAGCTGTTTTTT. Protein: CAWSVGIARTGELFF.

In regard to this clone: One end of the junction fails to match germline, which may point to a read error. The chain uses TRBV28 and TRBJ2-7; the D gene is possibly TRBD1 (6 bases). This CDR3 contains 13 residues. Germline V CDR1 and CDR2: MDHEN, SYDVKM. The DNA of the CDR3 is TGTGCCAGCAGTTCTCCCAGGGGCCCGTCATCCCTATTC. Amino acid sequence: CASSSPRGPSSLF. The complete variable domain, with remaining parts taken from reference TRBV28 and TRBJ2-7, reads DVKVTQSSRYLVKRTGEKVFLECVQDMDHENMFWYRQDPGLGLRLIYFSYDVKMKEKGDIPEGYSVSREKKERFSLILESASTNQTSMYLCASSSPRGPSSLFGPGTRLTVT.

This clone showed up just once. The chain couples TRBV5-1 to TRBJ2-3, with D possibly matching TRBD1 (5 bases). Trimming left V 3 bases short and J 5 bases short, with 16 bases between. The CDR3 sequence is 15 residues long. Germline lookup yields CDR1 SGHRS and CDR2 YFSETQ. CDR3 residues: CASSSQAGSKDTQYF. The CDR3 DNA sequence: TGCGCCAGCAGCTCCCAGGCAGGGTCAAAAGATACGCAGTATTTT.

This CDR3 reads CAVMRLRGEQFF. The CDR3 DNA sequence: TGTGCCGTAATGCGGCTACGGGGTGAGCAGTTCTTC. The chain is built from TRBV10-3 and TRBJ2-1; tentative D call: TRBD2 (5 bases). Germline lookup yields CDR1 ENHRY and CDR2 SYGVKD. The ends were cut back, 11 bases at V and 9 bases at J, with 17 bases in the middle. The CDR3 runs 12 residues.

This clone was counted a few times. The chain is built from TRBV4-1 and TRBJ1-6; 8 bases agree with TRBD1. Germline assignment: CDR1 MGHRA and CDR2 YSYEKL. The CDR3 is made up of 17 amino acids. The trim removed 0 bases at V and 5 bases at J, leaving 6 bases unmatched. The CDR3 sequence: CASSQDGRGRNNSPLHF. The DNA of the CDR3 is TGCGCCAGCAGCCAAGATGGCAGGGGGCGTAATAATTCACCCCTCCACTTT.

CDR3 bases: TGTGCCAGCAAGCAGGGGCGGGTGGTGAACACTGAAGCTTTCTTT. It encodes CASKQGRVVNTEAFF. The gene calls are TRBV6-5 and TRBJ1-1; the D gene is possibly TRBD1 (6 bases). This CDR3 has 15 residues. In germline, CDR1 is MNHEY, CDR2 SVGAGI. V was pared by 7 bases and J by 0 bases, with 15 bases between.

This chain uses TRBV5-4 with TRBJ2-7, with D perhaps assigned TRBD1 or TRBD2 (6 bases each). The V and J ends lost 7 bases and 2 bases respectively, with 16 bases between them. The CDR3 extends over 14 amino acids. Germline-derived CDR1 and CDR2 are SGHNT and YYREEE (reference sequence). The CDR3 sequence: CASPRDGGTYEQYF. The CDR3 nucleotides read TGTGCCAGCCCACGAGACGGGGGCACCTACGAGCAGTACTTC.

The chain employs TRBV6-1 and TRBJ1-5, with unresolved D. CDR3 length: 12 residues. Between the trimmed V and J ends, which lost 6 bases and 7 bases, there was a span of 10 bases. Germline CDR1 and CDR2: MNHNS and SASEGT. CDR3 bases: TGTGCCAGCAGATATGACCAACAGCCCCAGCATTTT. This codes for CASRYDQQPQHF.

This chain uses TRBV6-6 with TRBJ2-7; possible D gene TRBD1, 6 bases. Trimming cost V 0 bases and J 2 bases, with 14 bases left between them. This CDR3 is built from 16 residues. Germline V gene data show CDR1 as MNHNY and CDR2 as SVGAGI (reference sequence). CDR3 sequence (DNA): TGTGCCAGCAGTTACTCTCTGACAGGCCGACCCTACGAGCAGTACTTC. Amino acid sequence: CASSYSLTGRPYEQYF.

The chain joins TRBV2 to TRBJ2-7; the D gene is possibly TRBD1 (7 bases). The CDR3 sequence is 14 residues long. The ends were cut back, 7 bases at V and 3 bases at J, with 16 bases in the middle. CDR1 and CDR2 from the germline V gene are SNHLY and FYNNEI. The CDR3 here is CASTQGGQFYEQYF. The CDR3 DNA is TGTGCCAGCACCCAGGGGGGACAGTTCTACGAGCAGTACTTC.

CDR3 bases: TGCGCCAGCAGCGCATCAGGGGGTAATGAGCAGTTCTTC. This gives the protein CASSASGGNEQFF. The chain joins TRBV5-1 to TRBJ2-1; 7 nucleotides agree with TRBD1. V was clipped by 4 bases and J by 7 bases; unmatched bases: 5. This CDR3 has 13 amino acids. Germline V lookup: CDR1 SGHRS, CDR2 YFSETQ.

This chain joins TRBV27 and TRBJ2-2, with 10 nucleotides matching TRBD1. The CDR3 has 15 residues. Germline V gives CDR1 MNHEY, CDR2 SMNVEV (reference sequence). The ends lost 5 bases at V and 4 bases at J; junction bases unmatched: 4. The CDR3 is CASSPRTGGTGELFF. DNA for the CDR3: TGTGCCAGCAGTCCGAGGACAGGGGGCACCGGGGAGCTGTTTTTT.

The chain is built from TRBV28 and TRBJ1-4; tentatively, D is TRBD1 (6 bases). The germline CDR1 and CDR2 sequences are MDHEN and SYDVKM. The CDR3 totals 15 residues. Trimming took 1 base from V and 7 from J, leaving 13 bases between them. CDR3 region: CASSLSRGGGEKLFF. The CDR3 DNA is TGTGCCAGCAGTTTATCCAGGGGAGGTGGTGAAAAACTGTTTTTT.

The sample holds a few counts of this clone. The chain recombines TRBV23-1 with TRBJ1-5, with 7 bases aligning to TRBD1. TRBV23-1 carries the ORF label, with uncertain function. Trimming at V came to 1 base and at J to 2 bases, leaving 11 bases not matched to a gene. The CDR3 spans 18 residues. The CDR3 here is CASSQCDRDPSGNQPQHF. The CDR3 nucleotides read TGCGCCAGCAGTCAATGTGACAGGGACCCCTCTGGCAATCAGCCCCAGCATTTT.

This clone appeared a few times. The chain combines TRBV2 with TRBJ2-1; D possibly corresponds to TRBD1 (6 bases). V was pared by 5 bases and J by 10 bases, with 9 bases between. The CDR3 runs to 11 residues. The germline V gene encodes CDR1 SNHLY and CDR2 FYNNEI. This CDR3 reads CASSTTGEQFF. In DNA form, the CDR3 reads TGTGCCAGCAGTACAACAGGGGAGCAGTTCTTC.

V gene TRBV5-1 combines with J gene TRBJ2-7; maybe TRBD1 (5 bases). The length of the CDR3 is 15 residues. V shed 0 bases and J shed 6 bases, with 16 bases lying between them. CDR1 and CDR2 (germline): SGHRS, YFSETQ. CDR3 sequence (DNA): TGCGCCAGCAGCTTGGTGGTAGGGGTTGCTGGCGAGCAGTACTTC. It encodes CASSLVVGVAGEQYF.

The table lists this clone with a few counts. This chain links TRBV18 with TRBJ1-3; a weak D match, TRBD1 (5 bases). Germline V lookup: CDR1 KGHSH, CDR2 LQKENI. The CDR3 sequence is 16 residues long. The ends were cut back, 2 bases at V and 0 bases at J, with 11 bases in the middle. The CDR3 nucleotides read TGTGCCAGCTCACCATGGGACGGCCGCTCTGGAAACACCATATATTTT. Its translation is CASSPWDGRSGNTIYF.

As concerns this clone: The junction shows a germline mismatch at one end, possibly a read error. The chain has TRBV7-8 and TRBJ2-7; 9 positions match TRBD1. CDR1 is SGHVS, CDR2 FQNEAQ, per germline. The CDR3 runs 15 residues. The CDR3 DNA sequence: TGTGCCAGCAGTTTAGCCGGGACAGGGTCCTACGAGCAGTACTTC. Translated, it gives CASSLAGTGSYEQYF.

The rearrangement uses TRBV5-1 and TRBJ2-3, with a weak D call TRBD2 (5 bases). Germline CDR1 reads SGHRS; CDR2 reads YFSETQ. Trimming removed 2 bases at V and 5 bases at J, with 6 bases between. CDR3 length: 12 amino acids. This CDR3 reads CASSFSEDTQYF. The CDR3 region has the DNA TGCGCCAGCAGCTTTAGCGAAGATACGCAGTATTTT.

The chain combines TRBV4-1 with TRBJ1-1; 7 positions agree with TRBD1. V lost 4 bases to trimming and J lost 8 bases; unmatched junction nucleotides: 16. The CDR3 runs 16 residues. Germline values: CDR1 MGHRA, CDR2 YSYEKL. CDR3 sequence (DNA): TGCGCCAGCAGCCGAGATCCTTACCGGGACAGAGAAGAAGCTTTCTTT. It codes for CASSRDPYRDREEAFF.

V is TRBV20-1 and J is TRBJ2-3; possibly TRBD2 for D (6 bases). Trimming cost V 4 bases and J 6 bases, with 8 bases left between them. Germline V gene sequence: CDR1 DFQATT, CDR2 SNEGSKA (reference sequence). The CDR3 is 11 residues long. Here the CDR3 DNA reads TGCAGTGCTACCCGGGGGGATACGCAGTATTTT. This sequence encodes CSATRGDTQYF.

This clone was seen only once. The chain uses TRBV4-2 and TRBJ2-7; 9 nucleotides align to TRBD1. The trim removed 5 bases at V and 4 bases at J, leaving 9 bases unmatched. Germline CDR1 LGHNA, CDR2 YNFKEQ. The CDR3 consists of 15 residues. CDR3 in DNA: TGTGCCAGCAGCATCCGGGACAGGGCCCCTTACGAGCAGTACTTC. Translation: CASSIRDRAPYEQYF.

V gene TRBV4-1 combines with J gene TRBJ1-2; D is uncertain. The CDR3 sequence is 15 residues long. Germline loops: CDR1 MGHRA, CDR2 YSYEKL. V was trimmed by 3 bases and J by 6 bases, leaving 17 bases between them. CDR3 protein: CASSHPLGPLDGYTF. For the CDR3, the DNA is TGCGCCAGCAGCCATCCCCTAGGGCCCTTAGATGGCTACACCTTC.

The chain carries TRBV6-6 and TRBJ2-5, with D perhaps TRBD2 (7 bases). V lost 6 bases, J lost 3 bases, and 20 bases lay in between. CDR3 size: 16 residues. The germline V gene encodes CDR1 MNHNY and CDR2 SVGAGI (reference sequence). CDR3 coding DNA: TGTGCCAGCAGAGGGGGGGCCTTTTCCTCCAAAGAGACCCAGTACTTC. It codes for CASRGGAFSSKETQYF.